This T cell receptor beta chain emerged from a study of blood T cell repertoires in COVID-19 (dated by TCRdb to about 2020). About the investigation overall: Collaborator samples came from the United States, Italy and Spain and covered acute and convalescent phases of COVID-19. The prospective study material was composed of cDNA or gDNA derived from T cells, B-cell-depleted T cells, or PBMCs. The dataset comprised deeply sampled blood TCRbeta repertoires from subjects exposed to, actively infected with, or recovered from COVID-19. The repertoires were released in a freely available public database meant as a resource for research on the immune response to SARS-CoV-2. Samples came from the ongoing ImmuneRACE study (first 160 participants) plus 1,254 subjects from 6 global collaborators. Nearly every sample came with metadata listing a de-identified subject ID, COVID-19 status, age in years and sex. Where available, HLA class I and class II types were obtained from metadata supplied by the sample provider rather than from assay-based typing. The investigation overall reported the following: Clinical and demographic metadata were provided uncurated, with the amount varying by source and participant.

The immunoSEQ Assay, a bias-controlled multiplex PCR, was used to amplify TCRbeta CDR3 regions from genomic DNA. The authors processed their data as follows. The number of nucleated cells in each sample was estimated from the amplification of reference gene primers within the assay. Sequence reads were collapsed and filtered to measure the absolute abundance of every unique TCRbeta CDR3 rearrangement. Productive Simpson clonality was computed per sample as the square root of Simpson's diversity index over productive rearrangements. TCRdb mirrors the immuneACCESS table, restricted to in-frame sequences. Some clones are absent from its copies; in checked studies, under half trace to an unresolved V gene, and the reason for the others is unknown. V and J calls and clone size come straight from that table; D and trimming were deduced from the DNA. A total of roughly 80,000 clones appear in this sample, less than 90% of them only once. The top ten clonotypes cover over 8.5% of the sample.

Notes on this clone: Its antigen has not been determined. Per-base qualities were not stored, and no clone one base away is much larger.

From cysteine to phenylalanine, the CDR3 is 17 amino acids long. Just CDR3 DNA is preserved here, 51 bases in frame from base 1. Trimming takes 7 bases off V and 4 bases off J; junction bases not matched to a gene: 17. Sequences MDHEN (CDR1) and SYDVKM (CDR2) are obtained from the germline V gene. Whole blood was collected in K2EDTA tubes by collaborating institutions according to the institutions' own protocols. For TCRbeta analysis, collaborators shipped samples in one of three forms: frozen whole blood, isolated PBMCs, or DNA extracted from either of those sample types. Rearrangement joined TRBV28 to TRBJ2-7; 9 bases in between match TRBD1. Sequencing was carried out using peripheral blood. The receptor's source is a human donor in a cohort sampled during active COVID-19. For the CDR3, the sequence is CASTLAQPRQGVYEQYF. The DNA sequence is given as TGTGCCAGCACCCTAGCCCAACCGCGACAGGGGGTTTACGAGCAGTACTTC.